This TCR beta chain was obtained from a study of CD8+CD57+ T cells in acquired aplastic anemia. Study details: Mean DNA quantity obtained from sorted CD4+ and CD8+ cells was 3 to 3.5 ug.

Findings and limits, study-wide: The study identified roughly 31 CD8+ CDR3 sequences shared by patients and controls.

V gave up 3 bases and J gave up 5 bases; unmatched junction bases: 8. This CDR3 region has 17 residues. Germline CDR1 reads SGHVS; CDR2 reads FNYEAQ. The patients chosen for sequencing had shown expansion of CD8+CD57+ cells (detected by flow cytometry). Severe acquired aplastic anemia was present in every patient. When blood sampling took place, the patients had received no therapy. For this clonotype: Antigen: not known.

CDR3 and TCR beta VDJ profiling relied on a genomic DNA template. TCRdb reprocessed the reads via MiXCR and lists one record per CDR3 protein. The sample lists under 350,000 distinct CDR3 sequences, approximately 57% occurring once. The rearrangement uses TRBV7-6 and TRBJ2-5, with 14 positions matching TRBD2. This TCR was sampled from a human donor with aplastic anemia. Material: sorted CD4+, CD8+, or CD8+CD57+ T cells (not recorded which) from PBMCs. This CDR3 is CASSFETSGGAGETQYF. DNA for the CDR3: TGTGCCAGCAGCTTCGAGACTAGCGGGGGGGCCGGGGAGACCCAGTACTTC. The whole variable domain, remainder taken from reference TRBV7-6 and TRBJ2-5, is GAGVSQSPRYKVTKRGQDVALRCDPISGHVSLYWYRQALGQGPEFLTYFNYEAQQDKSGLPNDRFSAERPEGSISTLTIQRTEQRDSAMYRCASSFETSGGAGETQYFGPGTRLLVL.